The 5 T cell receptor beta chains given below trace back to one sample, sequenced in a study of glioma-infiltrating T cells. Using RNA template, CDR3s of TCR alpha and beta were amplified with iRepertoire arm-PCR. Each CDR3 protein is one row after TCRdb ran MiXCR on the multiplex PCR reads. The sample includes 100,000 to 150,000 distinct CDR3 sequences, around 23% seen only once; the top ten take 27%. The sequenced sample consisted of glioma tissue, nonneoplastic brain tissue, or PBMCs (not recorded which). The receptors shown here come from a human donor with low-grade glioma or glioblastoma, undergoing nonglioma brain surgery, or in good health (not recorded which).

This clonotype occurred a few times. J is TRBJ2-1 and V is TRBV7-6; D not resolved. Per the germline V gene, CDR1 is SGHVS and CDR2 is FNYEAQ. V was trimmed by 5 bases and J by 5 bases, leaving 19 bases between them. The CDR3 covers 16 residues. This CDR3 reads CASSEVGPDPHNEQFF. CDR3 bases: TGTGCCAGCAGCGAAGTTGGACCAGATCCCCACAATGAGCAGTTCTTC.

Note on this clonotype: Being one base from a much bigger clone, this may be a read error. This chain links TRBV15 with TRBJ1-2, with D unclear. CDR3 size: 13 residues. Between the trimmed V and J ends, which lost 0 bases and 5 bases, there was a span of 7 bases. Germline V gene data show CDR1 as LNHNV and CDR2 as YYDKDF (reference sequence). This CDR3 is CATSRDSQYGYTF. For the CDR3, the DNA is TGTGCCACCAGCAGAGACAGCCAGTATGGCTACACCTTC. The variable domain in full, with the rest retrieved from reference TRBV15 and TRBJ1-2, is DAMVIQNPRYQVTQFGKPVTLSCSQTLNHNVMYWYQQKSSQAPKLLFHYYDKDFNNEADTPDNFQSRRPNTSFCFLDIRSPGLGDTAMYLCATSRDSQYGYTFGSGTRLTVV.

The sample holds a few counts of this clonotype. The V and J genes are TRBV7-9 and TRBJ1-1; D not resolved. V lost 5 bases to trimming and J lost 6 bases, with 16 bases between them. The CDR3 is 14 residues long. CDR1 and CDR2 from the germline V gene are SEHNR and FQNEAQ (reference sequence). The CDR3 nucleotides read TGTGCCAGCAGCCCCAGGACCACTAATCCTGAAGCTTTCTTT. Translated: CASSPRTTNPEAFF.

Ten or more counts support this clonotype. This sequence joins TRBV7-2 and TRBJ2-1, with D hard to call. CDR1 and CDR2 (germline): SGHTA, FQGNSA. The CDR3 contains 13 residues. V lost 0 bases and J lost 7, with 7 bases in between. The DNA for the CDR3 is TGTGCCAGCAGCTTAGCGGTGCGGAATGAGCAGTTCTTC. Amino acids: CASSLAVRNEQFF.

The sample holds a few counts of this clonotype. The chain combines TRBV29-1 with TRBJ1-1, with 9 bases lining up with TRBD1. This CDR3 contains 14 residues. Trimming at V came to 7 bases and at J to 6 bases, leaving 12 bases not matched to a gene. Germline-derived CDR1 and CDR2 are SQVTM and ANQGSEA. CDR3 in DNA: TGCAGCGCCGAAGGGACAGGGAGCAATTCTGAAGCTTTCTTT. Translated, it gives CSAEGTGSNSEAFF.